This TCR beta chain is from a study of post-analysis software for immune sequencing data (dated by TCRdb to between 2014 and 2017). About the full investigation: Disease courses on record covered relapsing-remitting, secondary progressive and progressive-relapsing multiple sclerosis, though some patients had no subtype annotation. A subset of samples was prepared in parallel using single-end sample barcoding, then pooled and co-amplified after Illumina adapter ligation. The patient repertoires were compared against 11 previously published healthy control repertoires obtained from donors aged about 6 to 27 years. Overall study results and their limits: Normalized Chao1 diversity was significantly lower in multiple sclerosis patients than controls, suggesting substantial peripheral T-cell clonal expansion. The multiple sclerosis patient group was slightly younger than the control group. When samples were clustered directly using the F measure, samples prepared in the same batch co-clustered strongly, which prompted a batch-effect correction.

This clonotype was seen at least ten times. Its recognized antigen is unknown. No qualities accompany the bases; no much larger clone lies one base away. To demonstrate the VDJtools post-analysis software, TCR beta repertoires were profiled from the peripheral blood of more than ten young patients with multiple sclerosis. The patients with multiple sclerosis were children and adolescents between 6 and 15 years of age. Library generation was performed with PCR. The sequencing machine was an Illumina HiSeq 2500. Unique molecular identifiers were incorporated into TCR beta cDNA libraries to reduce PCR and sequencing biases. Every 1 to 10 million input T cells yielded approximately 500,000 cDNA molecules, meaning each molecule approximated one T cell. The patient libraries were prepared and sequenced using the same protocol as the earlier healthy control dataset. Within a given batch, samples were prepared together, multiplexed and sequenced on the same HiSeq lane. The authors' pipeline ran thus. Raw barcoded reads were processed with MIGEC, discarding single-read molecular identifier groups before consensus assembly and CDR3 extraction. VDJtools was used for post-analysis of the clonotype tables, with diversity normalized by down-sampling every dataset to the smallest sample size. Repertoire overlap clustering matched CDR3 amino acid but not nucleotide sequences to correct batch-related cross-sample contamination. The public reads were quality trimmed at Q25 with fastp and then assembled into clones with MiXCR by TCRdb, keeping productive beta chains. Each record represents a unique CDR3 protein, reported with the most common genes and DNA among its rows. TCRdb, not the original authors, processed these V and J calls. The sample includes about 200,000 distinct CDR3 sequences, with 25% to 35% observed a single time. The top ten clonotypes cover approximately 3.6% of the sample.

The sequenced material came from blood. The receptor's source is a girl aged 2-17 years with multiple sclerosis.

The CDR3 region: CASSQGTSGYNEQFF. The nucleotide sequence is given as TGCGCCAGCAGCCAGGGGACTAGCGGCTACAATGAGCAGTTCTTC. Recombination connected TRBV4-1 to TRBJ2-1; 11 bases in the middle match TRBD2. Trimming removed 3 bases from V and 3 bases from J; the gene matches leave 1 base unexplained. Taken from cysteine to phenylalanine, the CDR3 has 15 residues. The DNA shown is the 45-base CDR3, in frame from base 1. CDR1 and CDR2 (MGHRA, YSYEKL) derive from the germline V gene.